This T cell receptor (beta chain) was found in a study of technical replicates of blood from a handful of donors. The assay was immunoSEQ multiplex PCR, and TCRdb's table has in-frame clones only and misses some. The sample lists around 98,000 clones, around 95% occurring once. The germline V gene has CDR1 SGHRS and CDR2 YFSETQ. CDR3 length: 16 residues. The V end was cut by 4 bases, the J end by 4 bases, with 20 bases between. The V and J genes are TRBV5-1 and TRBJ1-1, with D perhaps TRBD1 (5 bases). The clonotype was recovered from a human donor in good health. Sequenced input: T cells isolated from PBMCs. The CDR3, as DNA: TGCGCCAGCAGCGCTCCCTCCCCGGGGGGGTTCACTGAAGCTTTCTTT. Its translation is CASSAPSPGGFTEAFF.